This note documents a single T cell receptor (beta chain) sequence. Its antigen remains unknown. This sample is drawn from a study of long-term antiretroviral therapy in people with HIV. Study-level findings and limits: Versus controls, repertoires in people with HIV had narrower CDR3 length ranges.

A v3.0 immunoSEQ assay was performed at survey level. Sequencing used immunoSEQ multiplex PCR; TCRdb keeps in-frame clones, though not all of them. The sample lists 15,000 to 20,000 clones, approximately 82% occurring once. CDR1 is SNHLY, CDR2 FYNNEI, per germline. The V and J ends lost 3 bases and 0 bases respectively, with 12 bases between them. The CDR3 loop spans 16 amino acids. The material sequenced was unsorted PBMCs, taken 0.5 years before starting antiretroviral therapy. This sequence originates from a woman aged 45 to 65 with HIV. This rearrangement joins TRBV2 to TRBJ1-5; the D gene is possibly TRBD1 (5 bases). CDR3 coding DNA: TGTGCCAGCAGTGAGGGGACGGGGTCTAGCAATCAGCCCCAGCATTTT. Translating it yields CASSEGTGSSNQPQHF.